These 27 T cell receptor beta chains share one sample of origin, sequenced in a study of CD8 T cells in Susac syndrome (dated by TCRdb to the late 2010s). Library preparation employed the immunoSEQ multiplex PCR assay. RNA was extracted using the RNeasy kit, and about 0.45 to 1 microgram was reverse transcribed with random hexamers. TCRdb took the public reads, trimmed them with fastp at Q25, ran MiXCR for clone calling and kept in-frame beta chains. Each CDR3 protein appears once, grouped with its most common genes and DNA. Present in this sample are around 130,000 distinct CDR3 sequences, 75% to 90% of which were seen just once. Roughly 0.5% of the sample rests with the top ten. Material for sequencing was CD8+ T cells from PBMCs. All receptors come from a human donor with multiple sclerosis.

This chain uses TRBV30 with TRBJ1-3, with 8 bases lining up with TRBD1. V trimming: 1 base; J trimming: 5 bases; junction bases outside the gene matches: 4. CDR1 and CDR2 from the germline V gene are GTSNPN and SVGIG (reference sequence). This CDR3 comprises 14 residues. The chain's CDR3 is CAWSGTGYRNTIYF. For the CDR3, the DNA is TGTGCCTGGAGTGGGACAGGGTATCGAAACACCATATATTTT.

The J gene is TRBJ2-2, the V gene TRBV18; the D is unclear. This CDR3 comprises 14 residues. Germline CDR1 is KGHSH and CDR2 is LQKENI. The ends were cut back, 1 base at V and 4 bases at J, with 7 bases in the middle. CDR3 DNA: TGTGCCAGCTCACCACTTGACGTCACCGGGGAGCTGTTTTTT. Its protein product is CASSPLDVTGELFF. Based on the CDR3 plus reference TRBV18 and TRBJ2-2, the full variable domain is NAGVMQNPRHLVRRRGQEARLRCSPMKGHSHVYWYRQLPEEGLKFMVYLQKENIIDESGMPKERFSAEFPKEGPSILRIQQVVRGDSAAYFCASSPLDVTGELFFGEGSRLTVL.

CDR3 DNA sequence: TGTGCCAGCAGCCAAGAGGCTAGCGGGAGATTACAGTTCTTC. This encodes CASSQEASGRLQFF. This chain connects TRBV14 to TRBJ2-1; 10 positions agree with TRBD2. Trimming removed 0 bases from V and 13 bases from J; junction bases left unmatched: 6. The CDR3 contains 14 residues. Germline V gene sequence: CDR1 SGHDN, CDR2 FVKESK. Full variable domain (remainder filled in from reference TRBV14 and TRBJ2-1): EAGVTQFPSHSVIEKGQTVTLRCDPISGHDNLYWYRRVMGKEIKFLLHFVKESKQDESGMPNNRFLAERTGGTYSTLKVQPAELEDSGVYFCASSQEASGRLQFFGPGTRLTVL.

Turning to this clonotype: The germline gene is not matched at one end of the junction; a read error may be the cause. V is TRBV29-1 and J is TRBJ2-1, with D possibly being TRBD2 (5 bases). This CDR3 has 14 amino acids. Germline V gene lookup returns CDR1 SQVTM and CDR2 ANQGSEA. The CDR3, as DNA: TGCAGCGTTGAACTGGGGAGCTCCTACAATGATCAGTTCTTC. Protein sequence: CSVELGSSYNDQFF.

The chain has TRBV19 and TRBJ2-3; D is possibly TRBD2 (5 bases). This CDR3 has 14 residues. Germline-derived CDR1 and CDR2 are LNHDA and SQIVND (reference sequence). Trimming removed 5 bases at V and 3 bases at J, with 12 bases between. CDR3 loop: CASSGLSATDTQYF. CDR3 in DNA: TGTGCCAGTAGTGGACTTAGCGCAACAGATACGCAGTATTTT.

This clonotype was counted only a few times. The chain has TRBV4-1 and TRBJ2-5, with unresolved D. V was shortened by 4 bases and J by 5 bases, with 17 bases between the two germline ends. This CDR3 region has 15 residues. Germline CDR1 and CDR2: MGHRA and YSYEKL. The CDR3 sequence: CASSPFNGVGETQYF. The CDR3 DNA sequence: TGCGCCAGCAGCCCATTCAATGGGGTTGGGGAGACCCAGTACTTC.

The rearrangement joins TRBV27 to TRBJ2-3; perhaps TRBD2 as D (6 bases). CDR1 and CDR2 from the germline V gene are MNHEY and SMNVEV (reference sequence). Trimming left V 6 bases short and J 8 bases short, with 21 bases between. The CDR3 runs 15 residues. CDR3 sequence: CASSTFGTQGGTQYF. CDR3 bases: TGTGCCAGCAGCACATTTGGGACTCAGGGAGGTACGCAGTATTTT.

The chain joins TRBV20-1 to TRBJ1-1; maybe TRBD1 (6 bases). Germline lookup yields CDR1 DFQATT and CDR2 SNEGSKA (reference sequence). V lost 0 bases and J lost 3, with 23 bases in between. CDR3 length: 18 amino acids. The CDR3 region is CSARDPTQGSLIYTEAFF. The CDR3 DNA reads as TGCAGTGCTAGAGATCCCACTCAGGGGTCCCTTATCTACACTGAAGCTTTCTTT.

The J gene is TRBJ2-1, the V gene TRBV6-1; 7 nucleotides agree with TRBD1. V lost 4 bases and J lost 4; bases outside the gene matches: 1. CDR1 and CDR2 from the germline V gene are MNHNS and SASEGT. This CDR3 is 13 amino acids long. CDR3 nucleotides: TGTGCCAGCAGTGTCAGGGGGTACAATGAGCAGTTCTTC. This codes for CASSVRGYNEQFF.

The genes are TRBV12-3 or TRBV12-4 and TRBJ2-7, with 10 bases matching TRBD1. The CDR3 spans 14 residues. Germline trimming cut 5 bases from V and 5 bases from J; bases unmatched to any gene: 6. This CDR3 reads CASSGDRGVHEQYF. In DNA, the CDR3 is TGTGCCAGCAGTGGGGACAGGGGAGTGCACGAGCAGTACTTC.

V usage is TRBV29-1 and J usage is TRBJ1-2; D gene ambiguous. The CDR3 is 12 residues long. Per germline, CDR1 SQVTM and CDR2 ANQGSEA. Between the trimmed V and J ends, which lost 7 bases and 8 bases, there was a span of 17 bases. The DNA for the CDR3 is TGCAGCGCAATTGGAAGAGGGATCGGCTACACCTTC. Translation: CSAIGRGIGYTF.

The chain links TRBV4-1 to TRBJ2-2; TRBD1 is a possible D gene (5 bases). The CDR3 runs 16 residues. V lost 4 bases and J 6 bases, leaving 18 bases between the germline ends. Germline assignment: CDR1 MGHRA and CDR2 YSYEKL. The CDR3 here is CASSPTTGEHAGELFF. The CDR3 DNA reads TGCGCCAGCAGCCCGACAACAGGCGAACACGCCGGGGAGCTGTTTTTT.

This chain links TRBV4-3 with TRBJ2-7, with D possibly being TRBD2 (6 bases). The ends were cut back, 0 bases at V and 1 base at J, with 7 bases in the middle. CDR3 length: 14 residues. Looked up from germline, CDR1 is LGHNA and CDR2 is YSLEER. CDR3 protein: CASSQEGLSYEQYF. CDR3 in DNA: TGCGCCAGCAGCCAAGAAGGACTATCCTACGAGCAGTACTTC.

V usage is TRBV7-9 and J usage is TRBJ1-1; 8 bases align to TRBD1. Germline V lookup: CDR1 SEHNR, CDR2 FQNEAQ (reference sequence). Trimming removed 11 bases from V and 4 bases from J; junction bases left unmatched: 9. This CDR3 has 13 amino acids. CDR3 DNA sequence: TGTGCCGGAATACAGGGGGGAGGCACTGAAGCTTTCTTT. Protein product: CAGIQGGGTEAFF.

V gene TRBV6-1 combines with J gene TRBJ1-4; D unclear. This CDR3 region has 12 residues. From germline, CDR1 is MNHNS and CDR2 SASEGT. The V end was cut by 10 bases, the J end by 7 bases, with 13 bases between. Here the CDR3 DNA reads TGTGCCACCGAAGAAGAGGCTGAAAAACTGTTTTTT. This encodes CATEEEAEKLFF.

The DNA for the CDR3 is TGCGCCAGCAGCCAAGGAACAGGGGAAGGCCAGCCCCAGCATTTT. Encoded protein: CASSQGTGEGQPQHF. V is TRBV4-1 and J is TRBJ1-5; 7 nucleotides match TRBD1. V dropped 1 base and J dropped 7; count of bases not matched to a gene: 7. The CDR3 length is 15 residues. Germline loops: CDR1 MGHRA, CDR2 YSYEKL.

The chain has TRBV7-9 and TRBJ1-2, with D uncertain. V was clipped by 3 bases and J by 4 bases, with 12 bases between them. Germline CDR1 is SEHNR and CDR2 is FQNEAQ (reference sequence). The CDR3 is made up of 14 amino acids. The CDR3 bases are TGTGCCAGCAGCTTTCAACAGACCACCTATGGCTACACCTTC. Protein product: CASSFQQTTYGYTF.

This clonotype showed up just a few times. Written as DNA, the CDR3 is TGTGCCAGCAGTGAAGCGTCAGGGTACGATGGCTACACCTTC. Residues: CASSEASGYDGYTF. The chain combines TRBV6-1 with TRBJ1-2; D is possibly TRBD1 (5 bases). Deletions cut 0 bases from V and 6 bases from J, with 11 bases between. There are 14 residues in the CDR3. Germline V CDR1 and CDR2: MNHNS, SASEGT.

The rearrangement uses TRBV23-1 and TRBJ2-7; TRBD1 matches 10 bases. TRBV23-1 belongs to the ORF category, with a function that is uncertain. CDR3 length: 15 residues. V trimming: 4 bases; J trimming: 5 bases; junction bases outside the gene matches: 8. The DNA of the CDR3 is TGCGCCAGCAGTCCCCCCGGGACAGGGGCCCACGAGCAGTACTTC. Its protein is CASSPPGTGAHEQYF.

In its sample, this clonotype ranks as medium-sized (0.01 to 0.1%). This chain uses TRBV4-1 with TRBJ1-1; D remains ambiguous. The CDR3 has 14 residues. V lost 0 bases and J 6 bases, leaving 11 bases between the germline ends. Germline CDR1 reads MGHRA; CDR2 reads YSYEKL. The CDR3 region has the DNA TGCGCCAGCAGCCAAGAGGCGGGGAGCCCTGAAGCTTTCTTT. Translating it yields CASSQEAGSPEAFF.

The chain links TRBV4-1 to TRBJ2-1; perhaps TRBD1 as D (6 bases). The CDR3 covers 15 residues. V lost 1 base, J lost 0 bases, and 7 bases lay in between. The germline V gene encodes CDR1 MGHRA and CDR2 YSYEKL. In nucleotides, the CDR3 is TGCGCCAGCAGCCAAGGGGGGCTCTCCTACAATGAGCAGTTCTTC. Protein sequence: CASSQGGLSYNEQFF.

The chain has TRBV24-1 and TRBJ1-5, with D possibly matching TRBD1 (6 bases). CDR3 length: 14 residues. Germline V gives CDR1 KGHDR, CDR2 SFDVKD. V shed 4 bases and J shed 4 bases, with 10 bases lying between them. The CDR3 DNA follows: TGTGCCACCAGTGACTGGGACACTAATCAGCCCCAGCATTTT. It codes for CATSDWDTNQPQHF.

The chain carries TRBV29-1 and TRBJ2-5; 13 bases line up with TRBD2. With V trimmed by 7 bases and J by 1 base, 3 bases remained unmatched. The germline V gene has CDR1 SQVTM and CDR2 ANQGSEA. The CDR3 covers 14 residues. As DNA, the CDR3 is TGCAGCGCTCGGACTAGCGGGAGCCAAGAGACCCAGTACTTC. Protein sequence: CSARTSGSQETQYF.

V usage is TRBV12-3 or TRBV12-4 and J usage is TRBJ2-3, with D possibly being TRBD1 (6 bases). Trimming removed 7 bases from V and 2 bases from J, with 22 bases in between. The CDR3 consists of 17 residues. This chain's CDR3 is CASTSQGFTTYTDTQYF. DNA for the CDR3: TGTGCCAGCACCTCCCAGGGGTTTACGACTTACACAGATACGCAGTATTTT.

The chain uses TRBV7-6 and TRBJ1-1; TRBD1 might be the D (6 bases). Trimming cost V 0 bases and J 9 bases, with 14 bases left between them. Germline V CDR1 and CDR2: SGHVS, FNYEAQ. This CDR3 region has 14 residues. CDR3 in DNA: TGTGCCAGCAGCTTAGCCCTCTGGGGGCAAAAAGCTTTCTTT. Its protein product is CASSLALWGQKAFF.

The V and J genes are TRBV5-1 and TRBJ1-2, with D perhaps TRBD1 (5 bases). There are 13 residues in the CDR3. Trimming took 0 bases from V and 7 from J, leaving 10 bases between them. Looked up from germline, CDR1 is SGHRS and CDR2 is YFSETQ. CDR3 residues: CASSLVGGRGYTF. The CDR3 DNA is TGCGCCAGCAGCTTGGTCGGGGGACGTGGCTACACCTTC.

The chain combines TRBV7-2 with TRBJ2-5; 10 nucleotides align to TRBD2. V was clipped by 3 bases and J by 5 bases; unmatched bases: 6. The V gene's germline CDR1 is SGHTA and CDR2 FQGNSA. The CDR3 contains 15 residues. The CDR3 reads CASSFLAGVSETQYF. CDR3 sequence (DNA): TGTGCCAGCAGCTTTCTAGCGGGAGTATCGGAGACCCAGTACTTC.